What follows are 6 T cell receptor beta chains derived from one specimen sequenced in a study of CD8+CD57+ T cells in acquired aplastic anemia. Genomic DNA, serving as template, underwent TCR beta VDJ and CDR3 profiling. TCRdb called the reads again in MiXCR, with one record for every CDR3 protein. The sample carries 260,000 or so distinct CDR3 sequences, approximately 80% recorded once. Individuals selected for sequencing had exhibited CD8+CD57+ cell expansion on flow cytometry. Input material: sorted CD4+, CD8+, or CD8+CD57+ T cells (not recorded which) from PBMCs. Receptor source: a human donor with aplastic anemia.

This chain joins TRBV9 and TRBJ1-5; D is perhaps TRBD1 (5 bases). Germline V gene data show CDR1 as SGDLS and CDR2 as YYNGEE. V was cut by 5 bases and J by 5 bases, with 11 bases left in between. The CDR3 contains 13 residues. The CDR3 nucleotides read TGTGCCAGCAGTCAGGGAATCTATCAGCCCCAGCATTTT. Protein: CASSQGIYQPQHF.

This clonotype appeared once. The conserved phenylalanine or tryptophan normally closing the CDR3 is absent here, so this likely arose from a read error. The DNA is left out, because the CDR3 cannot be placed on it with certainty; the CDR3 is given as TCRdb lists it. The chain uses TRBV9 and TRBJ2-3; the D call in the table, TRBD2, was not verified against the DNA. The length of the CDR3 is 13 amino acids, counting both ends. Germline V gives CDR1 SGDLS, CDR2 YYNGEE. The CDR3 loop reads CASSLGDDYYGYI.

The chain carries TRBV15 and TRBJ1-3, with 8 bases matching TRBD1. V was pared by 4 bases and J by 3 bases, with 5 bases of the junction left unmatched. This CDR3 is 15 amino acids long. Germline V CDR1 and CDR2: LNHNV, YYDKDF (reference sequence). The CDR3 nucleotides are TGTGCCACCAGCAAGACAGGGGCCATTGGAAACACCATATATTTT. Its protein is CATSKTGAIGNTIYF.

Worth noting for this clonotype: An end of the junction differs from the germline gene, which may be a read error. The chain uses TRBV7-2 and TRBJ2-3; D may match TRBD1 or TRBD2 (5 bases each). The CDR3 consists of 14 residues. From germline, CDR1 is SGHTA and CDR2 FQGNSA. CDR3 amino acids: CASSFGDRTHQETF. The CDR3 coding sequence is TGTGCCAGCAGCTTCGGGGACCGTACCCACCAAGAGACCTTT.

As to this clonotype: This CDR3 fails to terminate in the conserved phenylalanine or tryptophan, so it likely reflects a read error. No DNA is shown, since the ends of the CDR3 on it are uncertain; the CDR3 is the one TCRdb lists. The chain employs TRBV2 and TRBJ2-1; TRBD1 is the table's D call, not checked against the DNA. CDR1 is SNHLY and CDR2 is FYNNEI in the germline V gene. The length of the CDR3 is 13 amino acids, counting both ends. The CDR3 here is CASSEGGIHEHFY.

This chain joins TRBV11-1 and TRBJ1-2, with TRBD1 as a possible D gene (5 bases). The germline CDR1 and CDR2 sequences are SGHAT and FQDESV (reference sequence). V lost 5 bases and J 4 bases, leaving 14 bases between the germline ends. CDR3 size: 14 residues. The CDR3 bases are TGTGCCAGCAGCCCCGTACGACAGCCCTATGGCTACACCTTC. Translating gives CASSPVRQPYGYTF.